This T cell receptor beta chain was observed in a study of blood T cell repertoires in COVID-19 (dated by TCRdb to about 2020). Study-level background: Collaborator samples came from the United States, Italy and Spain and covered acute and convalescent phases of COVID-19. The prospective study material was composed of cDNA or gDNA derived from T cells, B-cell-depleted T cells, or PBMCs. Deeply sampled blood TCRbeta repertoires from subjects exposed to, actively infected with, or recovered from COVID-19 were included in the dataset. The repertoires were released in a freely available public database intended as a resource for research on the immune response to SARS-CoV-2. Samples came from the ongoing ImmuneRACE study (first 160 participants) plus 1,254 subjects from 6 global collaborators. A de-identified subject ID, COVID-19 status, age in years and sex were almost always included in the sample metadata. Where available, HLA class I and class II types were taken from metadata supplied by the sample provider and were not determined by assay-based typing.

Overall study results and their limits: The quantity of clinical and demographic metadata differed by source and by participant and was supplied without curation.

The CDR3 has 15 amino acids, counting the end cysteine and phenylalanine. The CDR3 DNA has 45 bases and is translated from base 1. V lost 5 bases and J lost 1 base, and the count of bases not matched to a germline gene is 3. The germline V gene (reference sequence) specifies LNHDA as CDR1 and SQIVND as CDR2. TCRbeta CDR3 regions were amplified from genomic DNA using the immunoSEQ Assay, a bias-controlled multiplex PCR. Per the authors' processing: The number of nucleated cells in each sample was estimated from the amplification of reference gene primers within the assay. To quantify the absolute abundance of each unique TCRbeta CDR3 rearrangement, sequence reads were collapsed and filtered. For each sample, productive Simpson clonality was calculated as the square root of Simpson's diversity index across productive rearrangements. TCRdb took over this immuneACCESS table, retaining in-frame rearrangements with V and J assigned. Such tables are incomplete; in checked studies, under half of the missing clones stem from an unresolved V gene, and the remainder is unexplained. That table supplies the V and J calls and clone size; D and trimming were determined from the DNA. This sample is represented by around 140,000 clones; approximately 88% of them were singletons. The top ten clones comprise approximately 2% of the sample.

Whole blood was collected in K2EDTA tubes by collaborating institutions according to the institutions' own protocols. For TCRbeta analysis, collaborators shipped samples in one of three forms: frozen whole blood, isolated PBMCs, or DNA extracted from either of those sample types. A word on this clone: Its recognized antigen is unknown. Qualities for individual bases were not recorded, and no much larger clone is one base off.

The TCR originated in a man in his 70s with acute or convalescent COVID-19. The sequencing input was peripheral blood. The rearranged chain carries TRBV19 and TRBJ2-3; 10 central bases correspond to TRBD2. The nucleotide sequence is given as TGTGCCAGTAGTCTTAGCGGGGGGCGCACAGATACGCAGTATTTT. Its protein reads: CASSLSGGRTDTQYF.